Below are 4 T cell receptor beta chains sequenced from a single sample in a study of neurological immune-mediated disorders. From the 5' RACE reads, TCRdb called clonotypes with MiXCR, one entry per CDR3 protein. The data hold around 30,000 distinct CDR3 sequences, with 2% to 2.5% observed a single time. The source material was PBMCs. The receptor source for this set is a woman between 45 and 60 years old with multiple sclerosis.

This clonotype has ten or more counts. The chain employs TRBV12-3 or TRBV12-4 and TRBJ1-4; D remains ambiguous. CDR3 size: 13 residues. V gave up 3 bases and J gave up 8 bases, with 10 bases separating them. The DNA for the CDR3 is TGTGCCAGCAGTTTTTTCTCTGGGGAAAAACTGTTTTTT. It yields the protein CASSFFSGEKLFF.

This clonotype was found many times. The chain recombines TRBV10-3 with TRBJ2-7, with D perhaps matching TRBD1 (5 bases). V was shortened by 8 bases and J by 5 bases, with 22 bases between the two germline ends. The length of the CDR3 is 15 residues. The V gene's germline CDR1 is ENHRY and CDR2 SYGVKD. CDR3 nucleotide sequence: TGTGCCATCGGGGCGACACCGTGGATCAGGCACGAGCAGTACTTC. Amino acid sequence: CAIGATPWIRHEQYF.

This clonotype has at least ten counts. The V and J genes are TRBV4-3 and TRBJ2-7; no firm D call. V was shortened by 0 bases and J by 9 bases, with 12 bases between the two germline ends. The CDR3 has 13 amino acids. Germline V gene sequence: CDR1 LGHNA, CDR2 YSLEER. CDR3 in amino acids: CASSQDLESGQYF. CDR3 DNA: TGCGCCAGCAGCCAAGACTTGGAGTCAGGGCAGTACTTC.

This clonotype was recorded many times. An end of the junction differs from the germline gene, which may be a read error. The gene calls are TRBV12-3 or TRBV12-4 and TRBJ1-1; the D is unclear. This CDR3 has 13 amino acids. DNA of the CDR3: TGTGCCAGCAGTCTAGCGGCGAACACTGAAGCTTTCTTT. This encodes CASSLAANTEAFF.